This T cell receptor beta chain was documented in a study of OX40 agonist ivuxolimab in advanced cancers. Here immunoSEQ multiplex PCR was the method, and the copy in TCRdb shows in-frame clones only, minus some. The sample contains 25,000 to 40,000 clones, roughly 87% of which appear only once. V lost 5 bases and J lost 2, with 7 bases in between. Germline values: CDR1 SNHLY, CDR2 FYNNEI. This CDR3 comprises 14 residues. The clonotype was recovered from an adult with an advanced solid tumor such as melanoma, head and neck, liver or kidney cancer. The material was CD4+ or CD8+ T cells sorted from blood, obtained in a trial of the OX40 agonist ivuxolimab. This chain uses TRBV2 with TRBJ2-6, with a weak D call TRBD1 (6 bases). CDR3 bases: TGTGCCAGCAGTTGGACAGCTGGGGCCAACGTCCTGACTTTC. Translating gives CASSWTAGANVLTF.